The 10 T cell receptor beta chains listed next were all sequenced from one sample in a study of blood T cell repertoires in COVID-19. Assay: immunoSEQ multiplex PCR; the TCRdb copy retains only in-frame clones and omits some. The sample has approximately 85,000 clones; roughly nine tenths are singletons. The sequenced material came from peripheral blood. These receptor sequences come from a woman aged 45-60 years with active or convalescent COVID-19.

This CDR3 is CASSLGSAPIASGNTIYF. The CDR3 nucleotides read TGCGCCAGCAGCTTGGGGAGTGCTCCGATCGCCTCTGGAAACACCATATATTTT. The chain uses TRBV5-1 and TRBJ1-3; D gene unclear. Germline V gives CDR1 SGHRS, CDR2 YFSETQ. The V end lost 0 bases, the J end lost 0 bases, and 16 bases lay between the germline ends. There are 18 residues in the CDR3.

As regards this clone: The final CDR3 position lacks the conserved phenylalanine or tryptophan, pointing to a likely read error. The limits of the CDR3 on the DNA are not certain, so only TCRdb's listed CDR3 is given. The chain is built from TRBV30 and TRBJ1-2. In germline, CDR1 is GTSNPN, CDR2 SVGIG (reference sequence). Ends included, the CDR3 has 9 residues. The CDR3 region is CACERVGCL.

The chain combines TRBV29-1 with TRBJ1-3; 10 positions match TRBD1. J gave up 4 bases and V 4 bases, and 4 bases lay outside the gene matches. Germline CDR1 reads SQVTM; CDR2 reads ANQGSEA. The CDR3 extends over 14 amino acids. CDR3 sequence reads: CSVVTGGTGNTIYF. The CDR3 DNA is TGCAGCGTTGTGACAGGGGGCACCGGAAACACCATATATTTT. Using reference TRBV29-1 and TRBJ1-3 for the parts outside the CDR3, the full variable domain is SAVISQKPSRDICQRGTSLTIQCQVDSQVTMMFWYRQQPGQSLTLIATANQGSEATYESGFVIDKFPISRPNLTFSTLTVSNMSPEDSSIYLCSVVTGGTGNTIYFGEGSWLTVV.

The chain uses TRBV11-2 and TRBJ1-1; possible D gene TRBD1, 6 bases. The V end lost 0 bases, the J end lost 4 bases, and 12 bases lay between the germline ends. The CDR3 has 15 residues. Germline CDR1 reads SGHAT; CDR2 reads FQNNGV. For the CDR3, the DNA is TGTGCCAGCAGCTTAGATCAAGTAGGGGGCACTGAAGCTTTCTTT. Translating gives CASSLDQVGGTEAFF.

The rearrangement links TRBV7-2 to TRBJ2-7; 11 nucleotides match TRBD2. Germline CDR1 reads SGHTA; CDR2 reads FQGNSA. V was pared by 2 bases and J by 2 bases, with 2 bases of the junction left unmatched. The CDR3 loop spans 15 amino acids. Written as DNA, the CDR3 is TGTGCCAGCAGCTTATCTAGCGGGGGGACCTACGAGCAGTACTTC. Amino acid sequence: CASSLSSGGTYEQYF. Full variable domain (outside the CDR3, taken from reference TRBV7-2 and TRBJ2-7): GAGVSQSPSNKVTEKGKDVELRCDPISGHTALYWYRQSLGQGLEFLIYFQGNSAPDKSGLPSDRFSAERTGGSVSTLTIQRTQQEDSAVYLCASSLSSGGTYEQYFGPGTRLTVT.

The CDR3 nucleotides are TGTGCCAGTAGTAACATGAAAGGGACAGGGAATCAGCCCCAGCATTTT. Its translation: CASSNMKGTGNQPQHF. The J gene is TRBJ1-5, the V gene TRBV19, with 9 bases matching TRBD1. Germline V gene data show CDR1 as LNHDA and CDR2 as SQIVND (reference sequence). The V and J ends lost 4 bases and 4 bases, in that order; junction bases with no gene match: 8. The CDR3 extends over 16 amino acids.

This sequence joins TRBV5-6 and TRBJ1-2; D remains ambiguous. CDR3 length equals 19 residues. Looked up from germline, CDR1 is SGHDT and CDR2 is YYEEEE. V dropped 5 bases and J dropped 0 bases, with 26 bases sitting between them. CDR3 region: CASRFQLPGSLGANYGYTF. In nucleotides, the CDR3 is TGTGCCAGCAGATTCCAACTACCGGGGTCGTTAGGAGCTAACTATGGCTACACCTTC.

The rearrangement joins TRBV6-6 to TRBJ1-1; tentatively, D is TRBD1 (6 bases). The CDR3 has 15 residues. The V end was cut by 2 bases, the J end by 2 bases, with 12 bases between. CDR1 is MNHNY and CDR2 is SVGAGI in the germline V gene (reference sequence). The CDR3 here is CASSYRWDKNTEAFF. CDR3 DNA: TGTGCCAGCAGTTACCGGTGGGACAAAAACACTGAAGCTTTCTTT.

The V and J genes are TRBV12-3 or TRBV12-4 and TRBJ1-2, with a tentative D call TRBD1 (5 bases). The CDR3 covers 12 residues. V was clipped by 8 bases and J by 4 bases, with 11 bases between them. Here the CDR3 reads CASWGSFYGYTF. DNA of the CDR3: TGTGCCAGCTGGGGCAGCTTCTATGGCTACACCTTC.

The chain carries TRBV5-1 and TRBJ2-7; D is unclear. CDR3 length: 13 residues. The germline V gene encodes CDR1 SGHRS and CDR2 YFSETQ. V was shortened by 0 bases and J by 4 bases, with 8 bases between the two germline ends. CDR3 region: CASSLAADYEQYF. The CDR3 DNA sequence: TGCGCCAGCAGCTTGGCGGCGGATTACGAGCAGTACTTC.